Below are 22 T cell receptor beta chains sequenced from a single sample in a study of T cell changes during pregnancy in multiple sclerosis. Using immunoSEQ multiplex PCR, the repertoire was profiled, and TCRdb retains in-frame clones only, with some absent. Seen here are 50,000 to 80,000 clones, about 91% observed once, and the top ten hold approximately 5%. The input for sequencing was CD8+ T cells from peripheral blood mononuclear cells, taken before pregnancy. The source of these receptors is a female donor with multiple sclerosis, enrolled in a pregnancy study.

This chain joins TRBV5-5 and TRBJ1-2; D gene unclear. Trimming cost V 3 bases and J 4 bases, with 13 bases left between them. The CDR3 extends over 14 amino acids. In germline, CDR1 is SGHKS, CDR2 YYEKEE (reference sequence). Here the CDR3 DNA reads TGTGCCAGCAGCTCACCGACGACGGGCTATGGCTACACCTTC. This codes for CASSSPTTGYGYTF.

CDR3 sequence: CASSLDTGSRGYTF. The CDR3 DNA sequence: TGTGCCAGCAGCTTGGACACAGGGTCGCGTGGCTACACCTTC. The rearrangement uses TRBV7-6 and TRBJ1-2; D perhaps matches TRBD1 (6 bases). Germline V gene data show CDR1 as SGHVS and CDR2 as FNYEAQ. This CDR3 contains 14 residues. V lost 3 bases and J lost 7, with 15 bases in between.

The chain links TRBV6-1 to TRBJ2-7; maybe TRBD2 (7 bases). Germline V gene lookup returns CDR1 MNHNS and CDR2 SASEGT. With 2 bases removed from V and 3 bases from J, the gap between germline ends came to 14 bases. This CDR3 comprises 15 residues. This CDR3 is CASSEFGEGVYEQYF. DNA of the CDR3: TGTGCCAGCAGTGAATTCGGGGAGGGGGTCTACGAGCAGTACTTC.

The chain recombines TRBV11-2 with TRBJ2-1; tentative D call: TRBD1 (5 bases). The length of the CDR3 is 16 residues. Trimming cost V 4 bases and J 4 bases, with 17 bases left between them. Germline V CDR1 and CDR2: SGHAT, FQNNGV. The CDR3 spells CASSSASPGPYNEQFF. In DNA, the CDR3 is TGTGCCAGCAGCTCAGCCTCGCCAGGGCCTTACAATGAGCAGTTCTTC.

The chain combines TRBV7-9 with TRBJ2-5; D possibly corresponds to TRBD1 (5 bases). Germline loops: CDR1 SEHNR, CDR2 FQNEAQ (reference sequence). This CDR3 spans 13 amino acids. V dropped 8 bases and J dropped 5 bases, with 15 bases sitting between them. The CDR3 region is CASAEAGLETQYF. The CDR3 DNA follows: TGTGCCAGCGCGGAAGCAGGGTTGGAGACCCAGTACTTC.

V is TRBV10-1 and J is TRBJ2-2; 8 bases match TRBD2. The CDR3 totals 14 residues. V shed 5 bases, J shed 6 bases, and the junction held 5 bases outside the gene matches. Per germline, CDR1 WNHNN and CDR2 SYGVQD (reference sequence). The CDR3 protein is CASSLDSGAGELFF. The DNA of the CDR3 is TGCGCCAGCAGTTTGGATAGCGGGGCCGGGGAGCTGTTTTTT.

Turning to this clone: A junction boundary mismatches the germline segment, possibly from a read error. V is TRBV7-7 and J is TRBJ2-5, with no clear D. The CDR3 is 14 amino acids. The germline V gene encodes CDR1 SSHAT and CDR2 FNYEAQ (reference sequence). The CDR3 sequence is CASSLGFSQETQYF. CDR3 coding DNA: TGTGCTAGCAGCTTAGGGTTCAGTCAAGAGACCCAGTACTTC.

The rearrangement joins TRBV15 to TRBJ1-6, with 7 bases lining up with TRBD1. J was trimmed by 8 bases and V by 5 bases; bases with no gene match: 12. CDR1 and CDR2 from the germline V gene are LNHNV and YYDKDF (reference sequence). The CDR3 totals 16 residues. CDR3 DNA sequence: TGTGCCACCAGCGCCCGCGGACAGGACATGCATTCACCCCTCCACTTT. Translated: CATSARGQDMHSPLHF.

V usage is TRBV13 and J usage is TRBJ2-7, with D perhaps TRBD2 (5 bases). The V gene lost 2 bases and the J gene lost 10 bases, with 15 bases spanning the gap. Looked up from germline, CDR1 is PRHDT and CDR2 is FYEKMQ (reference sequence). CDR3 length equals 13 residues. DNA of the CDR3: TGTGCCAGCAGCTTACAGAGCTCCGGGAACCAGTACTTC. It is translated as CASSLQSSGNQYF.

The chain has TRBV6-5 and TRBJ1-3; D is possibly TRBD1 (5 bases). The V gene's germline CDR1 is MNHEY and CDR2 SVGAGI. Trimming pared 6 bases from V and 2 bases from J, leaving 14 bases between. The CDR3 runs to 15 residues. CDR3 protein: CASRQDAGTGNTIYF. The DNA of the CDR3 is TGTGCCAGCAGACAGGACGCGGGGACTGGAAACACCATATATTTT.

The V call is TRBV4-1, the J call TRBJ1-6; no definite D call. V was clipped by 1 base and J by 7 bases, with 14 bases between them. Germline loops: CDR1 MGHRA, CDR2 YSYEKL. CDR3 size: 16 residues. DNA for the CDR3: TGCGCCAGCAGCCAAGTATTCACTACTGGCAATTCACCCCTCCACTTT. Translation gives CASSQVFTTGNSPLHF.

V usage is TRBV5-4 and J usage is TRBJ1-2; TRBD1 agrees at 12 bases. CDR3 size: 17 residues. Trimming removed 4 bases from V and 7 bases from J; junction bases left unmatched: 14. Germline V gives CDR1 SGHNT, CDR2 YYREEE (reference sequence). The DNA for the CDR3 is TGTGCCAGCAGCGTGCAAGGGACAGGGGGCGGTCCCGGTGGCTACACCTTC. Protein product: CASSVQGTGGGPGGYTF.

This clone was detected only once. This rearrangement joins TRBV13 to TRBJ2-2; 8 nucleotides agree with TRBD2. Germline loops: CDR1 PRHDT, CDR2 FYEKMQ (reference sequence). The CDR3 has 17 residues. The trim removed 0 bases at V and 4 bases at J, leaving 7 bases unmatched. The CDR3 reads CASSLGESGGLTGELFF. The CDR3 nucleotides are TGTGCCAGCAGCTTAGGGGAGAGCGGGGGTCTCACCGGGGAGCTGTTTTTT.

J is TRBJ2-7 and V is TRBV27; a possible D gene is TRBD1 (6 bases). CDR1 is MNHEY, CDR2 SMNVEV, per germline (reference sequence). This CDR3 spans 16 amino acids. V lost 0 bases and J 4 bases, leaving 16 bases between the germline ends. CDR3 residues: CASSLSVGDKTYEQYF. The CDR3 DNA reads TGTGCCAGCAGTTTATCTGTCGGGGACAAAACTTACGAGCAGTACTTC.

This chain connects TRBV6-1 to TRBJ1-2; D possibly corresponds to TRBD1 (6 bases). The CDR3 is 15 amino acids. Trimming removed 3 bases from V and 5 bases from J, with 16 bases in between. Germline CDR1 reads MNHNS; CDR2 reads SASEGT. Here the CDR3 DNA reads TGTGCCAGCAGTGACTGGACAGTCCGGATATATGGCTACACCTTC. Translated: CASSDWTVRIYGYTF.

V gene TRBV5-1 combines with J gene TRBJ2-3; D is unresolved. The CDR3 has 18 residues. Per the germline V gene, CDR1 is SGHRS and CDR2 is YFSETQ. Trimming took 0 bases from V and 0 from J, leaving 17 bases between them. CDR3 sequence reads: CASSLALVVGGSTDTQYF. For the CDR3, the DNA is TGCGCCAGCAGCTTGGCCTTAGTGGTTGGCGGTAGCACAGATACGCAGTATTTT.

The chain combines TRBV5-6 with TRBJ1-1; 9 bases agree with TRBD1. Trimming at V came to 4 bases and at J to 6 bases, leaving 4 bases not matched to a gene. Germline loops: CDR1 SGHDT, CDR2 YYEEEE. The CDR3 totals 13 residues. This CDR3 is CASSPGTGPEAFF. The CDR3 coding sequence is TGTGCCAGCAGCCCCGGGACAGGGCCTGAAGCTTTCTTT.

Here the CDR3 DNA reads TGTGCCAGCAGACGTGACAGGGGTAGGAGCACTGAAGCTTTCTTT. Protein: CASRRDRGRSTEAFF. The genes are TRBV27 and TRBJ1-1; 8 bases are a match to TRBD1. This CDR3 has 15 amino acids. The germline CDR1 and CDR2 sequences are MNHEY and SMNVEV (reference sequence). The trim removed 6 bases at V and 4 bases at J, leaving 10 bases unmatched.

This rearrangement joins TRBV29-1 to TRBJ2-7; 9 nucleotides align to TRBD1. CDR1 is SQVTM, CDR2 ANQGSEA, per germline. There are 14 residues in the CDR3. With 6 bases clipped from V and 5 bases from J, the junction kept 11 bases outside the gene matches. CDR3 sequence reads: CSVLWGTGNDEQYF. The CDR3 DNA follows: TGCAGCGTCCTATGGGGGACAGGGAATGACGAGCAGTACTTC.

V gene TRBV7-8 combines with J gene TRBJ2-3; a possible D gene is TRBD2 (5 bases). CDR3 length equals 15 residues. Germline V CDR1 and CDR2: SGHVS, FQNEAQ. V shed 4 bases and J shed 2 bases, with 13 bases lying between them. Here the CDR3 reads CASSSGDYNTDTQYF. The CDR3 nucleotides are TGTGCCAGCAGCTCCGGTGACTACAACACAGATACGCAGTATTTT.

The chain has TRBV6-1 and TRBJ2-1, with 11 positions matching TRBD2. CDR1 is MNHNS and CDR2 is SASEGT in the germline V gene. CDR3 size: 15 residues. The junction had 7 bases not matched to a gene; V was cut back by 4 bases and J by 8 bases. The CDR3 DNA sequence: TGTGCCAGCAGTGTGTCGACTAGCGGGGTCGATGAGCAGTTCTTC. Translating it yields CASSVSTSGVDEQFF.

V usage is TRBV29-1 and J usage is TRBJ2-7, with 9 bases that match TRBD2. V lost 7 bases and J lost 10; bases outside the gene matches: 17. The CDR3 totals 14 residues. The germline gives CDR1 SQVTM, CDR2 ANQGSEA. The CDR3 DNA is TGCAGCGCAACCCCTAGCGGGGATTGGGGGGAACAGTACTTC. Amino acid sequence: CSATPSGDWGEQYF.